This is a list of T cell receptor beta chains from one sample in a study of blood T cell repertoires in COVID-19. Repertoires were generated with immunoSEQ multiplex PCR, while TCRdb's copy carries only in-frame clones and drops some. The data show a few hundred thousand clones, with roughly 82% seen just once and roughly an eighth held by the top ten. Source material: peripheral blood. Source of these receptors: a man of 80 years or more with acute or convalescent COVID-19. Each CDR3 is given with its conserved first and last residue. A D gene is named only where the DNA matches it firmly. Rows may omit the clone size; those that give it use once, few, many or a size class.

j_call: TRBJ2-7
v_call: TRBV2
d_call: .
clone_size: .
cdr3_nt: TGTGCCTCCCAAGGGGGACTAATCCCAATCGAGCAGTACTTC
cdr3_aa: CASQGGLIPIEQYF

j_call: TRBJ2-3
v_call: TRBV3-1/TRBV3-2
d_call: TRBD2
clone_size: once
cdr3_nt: TGTGCCAGCAGCCTGGGACTAGCGGGAGTCACAGATACGCAGTATTTT
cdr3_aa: CASSLGLAGVTDTQYF

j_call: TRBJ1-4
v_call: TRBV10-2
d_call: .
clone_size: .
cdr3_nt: TGCGCCAGCAGTGACCGGACAGTGACTGAAAAACTGTTTTTT
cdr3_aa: CASSDRTVTEKLFF

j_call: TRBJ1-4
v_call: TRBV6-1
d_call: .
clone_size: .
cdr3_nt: TGTGCCAGCAGTGAAGGCGGAGGGTTTGAAAAACTGTTTTTT
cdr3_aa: CASSEGGGFEKLFF

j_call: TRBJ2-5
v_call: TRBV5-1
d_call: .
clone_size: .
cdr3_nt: TGCGCCAGCAGCCTTAAGGACAGTCAGGGAGAGACCCAGTACTTC
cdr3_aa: CASSLKDSQGETQYF

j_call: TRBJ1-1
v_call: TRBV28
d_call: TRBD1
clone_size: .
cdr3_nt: TGTGCCAGCAGTCCTCTGACAGGGGGCACTGAAGCTTTCTTT
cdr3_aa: CASSPLTGGTEAFF

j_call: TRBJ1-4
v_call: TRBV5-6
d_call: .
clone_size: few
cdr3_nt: TGTGCCAGCAGCTTGGGGGGGACTGCAACTAATGAAAAACTGTTTTTT
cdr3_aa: CASSLGGTATNEKLFF

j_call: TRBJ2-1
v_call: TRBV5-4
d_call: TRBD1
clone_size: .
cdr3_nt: TGTGCCAGCAGCTTGGGTGGACAGGGGAGGTACAATGAGCAGTTCTTC
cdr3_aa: CASSLGGQGRYNEQFF

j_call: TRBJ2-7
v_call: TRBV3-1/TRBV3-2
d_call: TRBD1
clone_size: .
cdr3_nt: TGTGCCAGCAGCCCTTCCGGGACAGGGTCCACCGAGCAGTACTTC
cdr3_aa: CASSPSGTGSTEQYF

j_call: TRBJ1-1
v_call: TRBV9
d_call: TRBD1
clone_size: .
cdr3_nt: TGTGCCAGCAGCGTGGGGACAGCGAACACTGAAGCTTTCTTT
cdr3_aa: CASSVGTANTEAFF

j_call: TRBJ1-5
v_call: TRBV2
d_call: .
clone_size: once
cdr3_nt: TGTGCCAGCAATTTCGGCGGTCTTAATCAGCCCCAGCATTTT
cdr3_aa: CASNFGGLNQPQHF

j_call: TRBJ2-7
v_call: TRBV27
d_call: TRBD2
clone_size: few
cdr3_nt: TGTGCCAGCAGTCCTCCCGGGGGGGCCTACGAGCAGTACTTC
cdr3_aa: CASSPPGGAYEQYF

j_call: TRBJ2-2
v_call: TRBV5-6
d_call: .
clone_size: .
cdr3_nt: TGTGCCAGCAGCCCGAACAGGATCAACACCGGGGAGCTGTTTTTT
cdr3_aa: CASSPNRINTGELFF

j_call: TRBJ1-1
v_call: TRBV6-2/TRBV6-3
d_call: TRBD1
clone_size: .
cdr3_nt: TGTGCCAGCAGTTACTCGAGCCGGACAGGGGTGATGAACACTGAAGCTTTCTTT
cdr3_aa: CASSYSSRTGVMNTEAFF

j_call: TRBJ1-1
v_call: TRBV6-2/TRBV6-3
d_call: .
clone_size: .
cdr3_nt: TGTGCCAGCAGTTACTTGGGTCCAGGGATAACTGAAGCTTTCTTT
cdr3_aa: CASSYLGPGITEAFF

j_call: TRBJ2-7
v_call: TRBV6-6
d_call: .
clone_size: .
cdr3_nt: TGTGCCAGCATCCCAGGGATAGGGCCTCCTAACGAGCAGTACTTC
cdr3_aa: CASIPGIGPPNEQYF

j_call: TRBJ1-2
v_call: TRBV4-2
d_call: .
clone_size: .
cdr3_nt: TGTGCCAGCAGCCAACAGGCTAACTATGGCTACACCTTC
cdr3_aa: CASSQQANYGYTF

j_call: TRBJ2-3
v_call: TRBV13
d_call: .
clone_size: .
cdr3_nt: TGTGCCAGCAGCTTAGGGGCAGGAAGCACAGATACGCAGTATTTT
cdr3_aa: CASSLGAGSTDTQYF

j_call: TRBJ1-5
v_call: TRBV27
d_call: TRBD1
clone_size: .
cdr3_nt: TGTGCCAGCAGTACGGGACAGGGGCGCAATCAGCCCCAGCATTTT
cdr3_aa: CASSTGQGRNQPQHF

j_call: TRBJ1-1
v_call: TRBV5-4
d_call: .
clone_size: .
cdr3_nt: TGTGCCAGCACCTGGATACCGACAAGCGGTGAAGCTTTCTTT
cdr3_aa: CASTWIPTSGEAFF

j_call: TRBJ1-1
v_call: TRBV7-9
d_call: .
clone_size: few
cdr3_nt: TGTGCCAGCAGCTTTGACTATCGCACTGAAGCTTTCTTT
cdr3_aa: CASSFDYRTEAFF

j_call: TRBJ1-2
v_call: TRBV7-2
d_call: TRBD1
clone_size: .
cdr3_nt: TGTGCCAGCAGCTTGTCGAATCCGGGACAGGGGGGTGGCTACACCTTC
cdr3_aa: CASSLSNPGQGGGYTF

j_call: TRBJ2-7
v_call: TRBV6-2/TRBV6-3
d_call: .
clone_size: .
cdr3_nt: TGTGCCAGCAGTCAACCCCAGGGAGAGCAGTACTTC
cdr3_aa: CASSQPQGEQYF

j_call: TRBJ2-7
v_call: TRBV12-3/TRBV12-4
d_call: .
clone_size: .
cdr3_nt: TGTGCCAGCAGGGCTGGGCCGTCCTACGAGCAGTACTTC
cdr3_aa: CASRAGPSYEQYF

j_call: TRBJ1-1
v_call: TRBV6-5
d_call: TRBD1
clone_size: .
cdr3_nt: TGTGCCAGCAGTCACTCGGGCAGGGGGGCCCCTGAAGCTTTCTTT
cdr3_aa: CASSHSGRGAPEAFF

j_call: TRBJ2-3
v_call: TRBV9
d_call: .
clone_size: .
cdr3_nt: TGTGCCAGCAGCTCCTTAGAGCGTGGCACAGATACGCAGTATTTT
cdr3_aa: CASSSLERGTDTQYF

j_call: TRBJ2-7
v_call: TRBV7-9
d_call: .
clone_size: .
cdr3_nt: TGTGCCAGCAGCTTAGACAGGGTGGCATTACACTTC
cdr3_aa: CASSLDRVALHF

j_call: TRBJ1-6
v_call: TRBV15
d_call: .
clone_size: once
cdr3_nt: TGTGCCACCAGCAGAGATCCCAGGTTCTCCTATAATTCACCCCTCCACTTT
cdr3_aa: CATSRDPRFSYNSPLHF